The sequence of this T cell receptor beta chain was determined in a study of control samples from healthy donors and cancer patients. This table comes from immunoSEQ multiplex PCR, and its TCRdb copy is limited to in-frame clones, with some not included. Here the sample spans 150,000 to 200,000 clones, roughly 92% being singletons. V gave up 11 bases and J gave up 6 bases, with 20 bases separating them. Germline V gene data show CDR1 as MNHEY and CDR2 as SVGAGI. The CDR3 has 14 amino acids. Material for sequencing was blood. The gene calls are TRBV6-5 and TRBJ1-5; tentatively, D is TRBD1 (5 bases). The TCR comes from a woman aged 18-29 years in good health. CDR3 DNA: TGTGCCTGTTCCAGGACAACGGCTTCTCAGCCCCAGCATTTT. The encoded protein is CACSRTTASQPQHF.